The present TCR beta chain was sequenced within a study of blood T cell repertoires in COVID-19. Background on the study: Sources were T cells, B-cell-depleted T cells, or PBMCs; the material itself was cDNA or gDNA.

Those who participated ranged in age from about 18 to 89 years and resided in about two dozen US areas. Allocation to cohorts depended on clinical history reported by the participants. Clones were sequenced by immunoSEQ multiplex PCR, and TCRdb holds only the in-frame ones, with some missing. The table records some 220,000 clones, just under 85% of them present only once. The receptor was isolated from a woman between 40 and 50 years old with acute COVID-19. Specimen: PBMCs or T cells enriched from blood (not recorded which).

The CDR3 loop is CASSLYRTGMNTEAFF. The CDR3 nucleotides read TGTGCCAGCAGCCTATATAGGACGGGGATGAACACTGAAGCTTTCTTT. The V call is TRBV7-2, the J call TRBJ1-1; no definite D call. The CDR3 is 16 amino acids. The V gene lost 5 bases and the J gene lost 0 bases, with 16 bases spanning the gap. Germline values: CDR1 SGHTA, CDR2 FQGNSA.